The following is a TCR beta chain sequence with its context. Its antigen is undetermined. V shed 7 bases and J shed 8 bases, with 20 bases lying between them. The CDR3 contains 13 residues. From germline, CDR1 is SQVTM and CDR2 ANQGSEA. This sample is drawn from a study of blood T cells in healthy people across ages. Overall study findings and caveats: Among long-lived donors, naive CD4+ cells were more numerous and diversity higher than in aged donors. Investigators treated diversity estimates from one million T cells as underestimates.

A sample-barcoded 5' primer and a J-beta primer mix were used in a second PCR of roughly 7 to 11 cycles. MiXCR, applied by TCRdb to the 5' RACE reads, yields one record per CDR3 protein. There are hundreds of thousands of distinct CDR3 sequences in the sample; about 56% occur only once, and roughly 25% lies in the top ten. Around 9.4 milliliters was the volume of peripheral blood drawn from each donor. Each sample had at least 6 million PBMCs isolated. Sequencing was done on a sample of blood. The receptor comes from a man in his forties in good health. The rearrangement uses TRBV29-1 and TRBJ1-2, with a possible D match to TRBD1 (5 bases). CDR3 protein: CSARDVDEGGYTF. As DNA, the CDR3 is TGCAGCGCTCGGGACGTCGACGAGGGAGGCTACACCTTC.